This entry describes one TCR beta chain. A few counts support this clone. What antigen it recognizes has not been identified. Base qualities are not provided; no much larger clone lies one nucleotide away. The entire amount of isolated RNA was reverse transcribed using the High Capacity cDNA Reverse Transcription Kit, so the sequenced TCRB transcripts were expressed ones. Deep immunoSEQ sequencing was performed on naive, central memory and regulatory T cell samples, with an average of roughly 3.6 million total reads per sample. After sorted cells were lysed in RLT buffer, RNA was extracted with DNase-treated RNeasy Micro or Mini kits, with the choice depending on cell number. To prevent cross-contamination, each cell subset was processed individually, whereas patient and healthy donor samples were processed jointly. The immunoSEQ multiplex PCR was used to amplify TCRB sequences from cDNA, yielding 87-bp fragments that span the CDR3 region. Sequencing of the amplicons was done on the Illumina HiSeq platform. Concerning the study's data processing: PCR bias was computationally corrected using synthetic template baselines, reads within Hamming distance 2 were collapsed, and singletons that could not be merged were discarded. Reads were aligned against IMGT to assign V, D and J genes, CDR3 length and insertions or deletions at six rearrangement sites. Within each subset, clonotype counts were normalized to sorted cell number, after which true diversity and Gini coefficients were computed with the tcR R package. Repertoire sharing was quantified using the overlap coefficient calculated on TCRB nucleotide sequences. In its TCRdb copy, this immuneACCESS table keeps in-frame sequences only and misses some clones. Where compared with another copy, unresolved V genes explain less than half of these, and the others have no known cause. The DNA was the basis for D and trimming; V, J and clone size are from that table. A total of roughly 150,000 clones appear in this sample, roughly 9% of them only once. The ten most abundant clones make up under 0.75% of the sample.

As encoded in the germline V gene (reference sequence), CDR1 is LNHDA while CDR2 is SQIVND. From cysteine to phenylalanine, the CDR3 is 15 amino acids long. The DNA shown is the 45-base CDR3, in frame from base 1. The junction shows trimming of 4 bases on V and 6 bases on J, plus 16 bases between the germline ends. A single peripheral blood draw of roughly 0.11 L on average was collected from each donor into heparinised tubes. A BD FACSAria II and a panel including CD45RO, CCR7, CD25, CD127, CD95 and CD27 were used to sort naive, central memory, regulatory and stem cell-like memory CD4+ T cells. A purity above 95% was achieved for all sorted populations. PBMCs were separated immediately by Lymphoprep density gradient centrifugation and were stained directly, without being cultured. Samples were stained and sorted in pairs, with one healthy donor and one patient per experiment, so that batch effects were minimized.

This record belongs to a study of beta chain features in type 1 diabetes (dated by TCRdb to 2016 to 2019). In terms of the full investigation: Mean age, gender distribution, total cell number and subset yield did not differ between patients and healthy donors. A total of around 110,000,000 sorted cells were examined across all samples, and a strong correlation was observed between cell number per subset and RNA yield. In the study, TCRB repertoires of sorted circulating CD4+ T cell subsets from recently diagnosed type 1 diabetes patients were compared with those of matched healthy donors. Naive and central memory subsets were obtained from all 30 or so donors, but regulatory and stem cell-like memory subsets were isolated from only 8 patients and 8 healthy donors. Overall study results and their limits: PCR might favor shorter templates, but patient and control samples were amplified and corrected together, so any skew would affect both groups equally. The naive, central memory and regulatory TCRB repertoires appeared to resemble one another more closely among patients than among healthy donors. A moderate but significant shortening of TCRB CDR3 length was observed in type 1 diabetes patients in all four CD4+ subsets. HLA sub-analyses involved small numbers of individuals, so any influence of HLA type on TCRB rearrangement remained unresolved. Fewer insertions and more nucleotide deletions at VDJ recombination sites were observed in patients with type 1 diabetes, implying thymic rearrangement abnormalities. Because cDNA was sequenced instead of genomic DNA, activated cells with high expression could be over-represented, although the groups did not differ in activation or CD3 levels.

Recombination connected TRBV19 to TRBJ1-5; TRBD1 is a weak D gene call, 6 bases matching. The clonotype comes from a woman between 25 and 40 years old with type 1 diabetes. The sequencing sample was made of central memory CD4+ T cells from blood. The DNA reads as follows: TGTGCCAGTAGTACCATCACAGGGTCGGGTCAGCCCCAGCATTTT. Its amino acids are CASSTITGSGQPQHF.